This paragraph covers one T cell receptor (beta chain) sequence. This sample was taken from a study of CD8 T cells in Susac syndrome. Relapsing-remitting disease, either stable or active, was present in the treatment-naive patients who were the multiple sclerosis controls. Through negative isolation, CD4+ and CD8+ T cells were obtained, while TEMRA cells were enriched using FACS. The authors reverse transcribed roughly 0.5 to 1 ug RNA with random hexamers. The authors amplified TCR beta CDR3 across 54 Vbeta and 13 Jbeta using immunoSEQ multiplex PCR. TCRdb re-analysed the immunoSEQ multiplex PCR reads in MiXCR, keeping a single row per CDR3 protein. The data show 250,000 to 300,000 distinct CDR3 sequences, approximately 85% seen once. Germline lookup yields CDR1 SGHRS and CDR2 YFSETQ. The CDR3 covers 17 residues. V was trimmed by 0 bases and J by 2 bases, leaving 16 bases between them.

The specimen was CD8+ T cells from PBMCs. The origin of this receptor is a human donor with multiple sclerosis. The chain carries TRBV5-1 and TRBJ2-3; a possible D gene is TRBD2 (5 bases). The CDR3 region is CASSLANRGGVTDTQYF. CDR3 DNA sequence: TGCGCCAGCAGCTTGGCCAATCGCGGAGGAGTCACAGATACGCAGTATTTT.